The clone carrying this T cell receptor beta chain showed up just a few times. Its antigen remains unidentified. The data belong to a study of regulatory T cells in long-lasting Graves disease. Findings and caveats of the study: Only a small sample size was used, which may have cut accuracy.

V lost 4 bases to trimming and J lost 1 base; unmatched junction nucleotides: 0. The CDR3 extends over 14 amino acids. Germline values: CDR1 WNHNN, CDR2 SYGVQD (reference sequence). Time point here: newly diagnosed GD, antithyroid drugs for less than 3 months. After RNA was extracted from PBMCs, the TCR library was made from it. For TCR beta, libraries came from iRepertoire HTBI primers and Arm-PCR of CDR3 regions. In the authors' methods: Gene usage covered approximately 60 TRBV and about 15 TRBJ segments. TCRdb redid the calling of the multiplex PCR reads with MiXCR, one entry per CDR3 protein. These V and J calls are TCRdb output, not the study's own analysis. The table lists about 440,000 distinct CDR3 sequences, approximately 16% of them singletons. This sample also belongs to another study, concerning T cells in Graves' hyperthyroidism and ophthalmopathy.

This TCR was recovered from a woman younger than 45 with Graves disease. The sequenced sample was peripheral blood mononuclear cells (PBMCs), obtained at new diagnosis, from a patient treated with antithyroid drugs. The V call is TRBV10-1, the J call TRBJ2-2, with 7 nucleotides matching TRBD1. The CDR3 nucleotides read TGCGCCAGCAGTGGACAGGGGAACACCGGGGAGCTGTTTTTT. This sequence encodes CASSGQGNTGELFF.